The text below deals with one T cell receptor beta chain. Its specificity is not known. This sample includes further DNA sequences coding for the same CDR3. This sample is part of a study of T cell responses to AZD1222 COVID-19 vaccine. Whole-study results and caveats: Most donors were white British, females outnumbered males, and clonal diversity was possibly underestimated.

Trimming left V 5 bases short and J 0 bases short, with 5 bases between. In germline, CDR1 is MNHEY, CDR2 SMNVEV (reference sequence). The CDR3 covers 14 residues. TCRdb's table, derived via immunoSEQ multiplex PCR, lists solely in-frame clones and lacks some. The sample consists of over 110,000 clones, about 91% of them appearing once. The source is an adult who received the AZD1222 COVID-19 vaccine. The input for sequencing was peripheral blood, taken 28 days after the second AZD1222 dose. V is TRBV27 and J is TRBJ1-6, with D uncertain. The CDR3 nucleotides are TGTGCCAGCAGTCCTAGCTCCTATAATTCACCCCTCCACTTT. Protein sequence: CASSPSSYNSPLHF.